The 32 T cell receptor beta chains below were found in one sample sequenced in a study of OX40 agonist ivuxolimab in advanced cancers. Sequencing was performed with immunoSEQ multiplex PCR; in TCRdb, only in-frame clones are kept and a portion is missing. Here the sample spans approximately 86,000 clones, about 93% being singletons. Specimen: CD4+ or CD8+ T cells sorted from blood, collected in a trial of the OX40 agonist ivuxolimab. The source is an adult with an advanced solid tumor such as melanoma, head and neck, liver or kidney cancer.

CDR3 sequence (DNA): TGTGCCAGCAGTTTGACTAGCGTCTCCTACGAGCAGTACTTC. Translation gives CASSLTSVSYEQYF. The genes are TRBV28 and TRBJ2-7; 8 nucleotides align to TRBD2. This CDR3 comprises 14 residues. Trimming cost V 3 bases and J 0 bases; bases outside gene matches: 1. The V gene's germline CDR1 is MDHEN and CDR2 SYDVKM.

V gene TRBV7-9 combines with J gene TRBJ1-1; 8 nucleotides align to TRBD1. V gave up 5 bases and J gave up 5 bases; unmatched junction bases: 7. The germline V gene has CDR1 SEHNR and CDR2 FQNEAQ (reference sequence). The CDR3 length is 14 residues. The CDR3 DNA is TGTGCCAGCAGCCCGGACAGGGTTTTTACTGAAGCTTTCTTT. Translated: CASSPDRVFTEAFF.

The rearrangement links TRBV6-6 to TRBJ2-1; D is perhaps TRBD1 (6 bases). The V end was cut by 6 bases, the J end by 6 bases, with 9 bases between. The CDR3 runs 12 residues. Per the germline V gene, CDR1 is MNHNY and CDR2 is SVGAGI (reference sequence). The CDR3 region has the DNA TGTGCCAGCAGACAAGGGGGCAATGAGCAGTTCTTC. Its translation is CASRQGGNEQFF.

This sequence joins TRBV5-6 and TRBJ2-7; D uncertain. The ends were cut back, 0 bases at V and 0 bases at J, with 7 bases in the middle. In germline, CDR1 is SGHDT, CDR2 YYEEEE. The CDR3 runs to 14 residues. The CDR3 loop is CASSLVSASYEQYF. CDR3 bases: TGTGCCAGCAGCTTGGTATCAGCCTCCTACGAGCAGTACTTC.

The chain couples TRBV27 to TRBJ2-7; D may match TRBD1 or TRBD2 (5 bases each). The J call may be in error: the DNA end matches TRBJ2-5 better. CDR3 length: 14 residues. The germline V gene has CDR1 MNHEY and CDR2 SMNVEV (reference sequence). CDR3 residues: CASSLRGWGETQYF. Written as DNA, the CDR3 is TGTGCCAGCAGTTTACGGGGCTGGGGAGAGACCCAGTACTTC.

In its sample, this clone was seen once. CDR3 residues: CASTGSGIRYNEQFF. The CDR3 DNA sequence: TGTGCCAGTACTGGGAGCGGGATTCGGTACAATGAGCAGTTCTTC. J is TRBJ2-1 and V is TRBV19; 7 nucleotides match TRBD2. The J segment lost 4 bases and the V segment lost 7 bases, leaving 10 bases of the junction unmatched. CDR1 and CDR2 (germline): LNHDA, SQIVND (reference sequence). CDR3 length: 15 residues.

This chain connects TRBV28 to TRBJ2-7; D possibly uses TRBD1 or TRBD2 (6 bases each). The CDR3 is 16 residues long. CDR1 and CDR2 (germline): MDHEN, SYDVKM. Trimming removed 6 bases at V and 2 bases at J, with 20 bases between. The CDR3: CASSQLGGRTPYEQYF. The CDR3 coding sequence is TGTGCCAGCAGCCAGTTGGGGGGCAGGACCCCCTACGAGCAGTACTTC.

The genes are TRBV5-4 and TRBJ1-1; D is ambiguous. Trimming removed 3 bases from V and 11 bases from J, with 14 bases in between. The germline V gene encodes CDR1 SGHNT and CDR2 YYREEE (reference sequence). This CDR3 has 12 residues. The CDR3 is CASSSFDQFAFF. The CDR3 region has the DNA TGTGCCAGCAGCTCCTTTGATCAGTTCGCTTTCTTT.

The chain has TRBV5-1 and TRBJ1-6; maybe TRBD1 (6 bases). The CDR3 covers 17 residues. Trimming took 0 bases from V and 7 from J, leaving 17 bases between them. CDR1 and CDR2 from the germline V gene are SGHRS and YFSETQ. The CDR3 DNA reads as TGCGCCAGCAGCTTGGGTATTGGATCGGACAGAAATTCACCCCTCCACTTT. Protein sequence: CASSLGIGSDRNSPLHF. The full variable domain, completed using reference TRBV5-1 and TRBJ1-6, is KAGVTQTPRYLIKTRGQQVTLSCSPISGHRSVSWYQQTPGQGLQFLFEYFSETQRNKGNFPGRFSGRQFSNSRSEMNVSTLELGDSALYLCASSLGIGSDRNSPLHFGNGTRLTVT.

This clone appeared once. The chain uses TRBV25-1 and TRBJ2-2; D gene unclear. From germline, CDR1 is MGHDK and CDR2 SYGVNS. The V end was cut by 3 bases, the J end by 4 bases, with 9 bases between. CDR3 length: 14 residues. The chain's CDR3 is CASSDVVGTGELFF. In DNA form, the CDR3 reads TGTGCCAGCAGTGATGTAGTAGGCACCGGGGAGCTGTTTTTT.

The rearrangement uses TRBV5-4 and TRBJ1-1; D is possibly TRBD1 (6 bases). CDR3 length: 13 residues. Trimming left V 4 bases short and J 10 bases short, with 17 bases between. In germline, CDR1 is SGHNT, CDR2 YYREEE (reference sequence). The CDR3 DNA is TGTGCCAGCAGCCCTAGTCTGGGGGCTGCAGCTTTCTTT. Its translation: CASSPSLGAAAFF.

This rearrangement joins TRBV5-4 to TRBJ2-3; D is perhaps TRBD1 (5 bases). The CDR3 spans 16 residues. CDR1 SGHNT and CDR2 YYREEE come from the germline V gene (reference sequence). V was trimmed by 4 bases and J by 1 base, leaving 16 bases between them. DNA for the CDR3: TGTGCCAGCAGCCAACAACTAAAAGGGGGCACAGATACGCAGTATTTT. The encoded protein is CASSQQLKGGTDTQYF.

The rearrangement joins TRBV4-3 to TRBJ2-2; 10 bases match TRBD2. In germline, CDR1 is LGHNA, CDR2 YSLEER. V gave up 2 bases and J gave up 7 bases; unmatched junction bases: 4. The CDR3 covers 15 residues. CDR3 in amino acids: CASSQLAGDVGELFF. Here the CDR3 DNA reads TGCGCCAGCAGCCAACTAGCGGGAGATGTCGGGGAGCTGTTTTTT.

The gene calls are TRBV30 and TRBJ2-7; 7 bases are shared with TRBD2. Trimming cost V 1 base and J 6 bases; bases outside gene matches: 6. Germline CDR1 GTSNPN, CDR2 SVGIG (reference sequence). CDR3 size: 13 residues. Written as DNA, the CDR3 is TGTGCCTGGAGTGCACAGCGGGACTCCGAGCAGTACTTC. Translated, it gives CAWSAQRDSEQYF.

CDR3 nucleotide sequence: TGTGCCAGCAGCCAGAATCAGGGGGCCTACAATGAGCAGTTCTTC. This sequence encodes CASSQNQGAYNEQFF. J is TRBJ2-1 and V is TRBV27; 7 nucleotides align to TRBD1. The ends lost 6 bases at V and 2 bases at J; junction bases unmatched: 7. This CDR3 region has 15 residues. Per the germline V gene, CDR1 is MNHEY and CDR2 is SMNVEV (reference sequence).

This clone was picked up one time. The V and J genes are TRBV7-9 and TRBJ1-3; D remains unclear. V was pared by 7 bases and J by 2 bases, with 12 bases between. Per the germline V gene, CDR1 is SEHNR and CDR2 is FQNEAQ (reference sequence). The CDR3 has 14 residues. CDR3 DNA: TGTGCCAGCACCGAAAGTGGGGCTGGAAACACCATATATTTT. Translated: CASTESGAGNTIYF.

Written as DNA, the CDR3 is TGTGCCAGCAGTTACACCCCAGCCACTAGGATGGGGCTGTTTTTT. This codes for CASSYTPATRMGLFF. The genes are TRBV6-5 and TRBJ2-2; possibly TRBD2 for D (5 bases). Trimming removed 2 bases at V and 13 bases at J, with 20 bases between. The CDR3 is made up of 15 amino acids. Germline V gives CDR1 MNHEY, CDR2 SVGAGI.

The chain links TRBV6-6 to TRBJ2-4, with 9 bases matching TRBD2. CDR3 size: 16 residues. The germline V gene has CDR1 MNHNY and CDR2 SVGAGI (reference sequence). V gave up 4 bases and J gave up 8 bases; unmatched junction bases: 12. CDR3: CASSSPTRGRAYIQYF. The DNA of the CDR3 is TGTGCCAGCAGTTCCCCCACTCGCGGGAGGGCCTACATTCAGTACTTC.

The chain couples TRBV2 to TRBJ1-1; D gene ambiguous. Germline V lookup: CDR1 SNHLY, CDR2 FYNNEI. The CDR3 covers 14 residues. V lost 4 bases and J lost 8, with 17 bases in between. In DNA, the CDR3 is TGTGCCAGCAGTGTTCAGTTCGGATTGAGCGAAGCTTTCTTT. It encodes CASSVQFGLSEAFF. The full variable domain, its missing parts supplied by reference TRBV2 and TRBJ1-1, is EPEVTQTPSHQVTQMGQEVILRCVPISNHLYFYWYRQILGQKVEFLVSFYNNEISEKSEIFDDQFSVERPDGSNFTLKIRSTKLEDSAMYFCASSVQFGLSEAFFGQGTRLTVV.

This chain links TRBV30 with TRBJ2-1, with a weak D call TRBD2 (6 bases). The germline V gene encodes CDR1 GTSNPN and CDR2 SVGIG (reference sequence). The CDR3 spans 13 residues. The CDR3: CAREEGISNEQFF. CDR3 DNA sequence: TGTGCGAGGGAGGAAGGGATAAGCAATGAGCAGTTCTTC.

V is TRBV6-5 and J is TRBJ2-7; 8 bases are a match to TRBD2. CDR1 and CDR2 (germline): MNHEY, SVGAGI. CDR3 size: 15 residues. V shed 0 bases, J shed 3 bases, and the junction held 4 bases outside the gene matches. CDR3: CASSYSSAGGYEQYF. CDR3 DNA: TGTGCCAGCAGTTACTCGTCCGCGGGAGGCTACGAGCAGTACTTC.

The rearrangement uses TRBV6-6 and TRBJ1-5; 7 positions agree with TRBD1. CDR1 MNHNY and CDR2 SVGAGI come from the germline V gene (reference sequence). The V and J ends lost 6 bases and 7 bases, in that order; junction bases with no gene match: 9. The CDR3 consists of 14 residues. The CDR3 loop reads CASSLDRWRQPQHF. CDR3 bases: TGTGCCAGCAGCCTGGACAGGTGGAGGCAGCCCCAGCATTTT.

CDR3 nucleotides: TGTGCCAGCAGCCCAGGGACTTCTATGAATTCCGATACGCAGTATTTT. Translating gives CASSPGTSMNSDTQYF. The rearrangement links TRBV7-2 to TRBJ2-3, with TRBD2 as a possible D gene (6 bases). CDR1 is SGHTA, CDR2 FQGNSA, per germline. CDR3 length: 16 residues. The germline V and J ends were trimmed by 5 bases and 6 bases, with 21 bases remaining between them.

This clone was detected once. V is TRBV11-2 and J is TRBJ1-5; D gene uncertain. CDR1 and CDR2 (germline): SGHAT, FQNNGV. The CDR3 contains 14 residues. The V and J ends lost 0 bases and 0 bases respectively, with 3 bases between them. DNA of the CDR3: TGTGCCAGCAGCTTAGACGTTAGCAATCAGCCCCAGCATTTT. This gives the protein CASSLDVSNQPQHF.

The V and J genes are TRBV5-1 and TRBJ1-1; no clear D. The germline gives CDR1 SGHRS, CDR2 YFSETQ. The CDR3 runs 13 residues. Between the trimmed V and J ends, which lost 4 bases and 1 base, there was a span of 8 bases. This chain's CDR3 is CASSPGPNTEAFF. The CDR3 DNA reads as TGCGCCAGCAGCCCGGGCCCGAACACTGAAGCTTTCTTT.

The chain joins TRBV6-1 to TRBJ1-4; unclear D gene. The germline gives CDR1 MNHNS, CDR2 SASEGT. The CDR3 loop spans 13 amino acids. Trimming left V 6 bases short and J 8 bases short, with 13 bases between. The CDR3 loop is CASRTREQEKLFF. DNA for the CDR3: TGTGCCAGCAGAACCCGGGAGCAGGAAAAACTGTTTTTT.

This chain joins TRBV5-1 and TRBJ2-5, with 8 bases matching TRBD2. Near its end, the DNA agrees better with TRBJ2-7, so the J call may be wrong. The CDR3 is 15 amino acids. Per germline, CDR1 SGHRS and CDR2 YFSETQ. The CDR3 DNA follows: TGCGCCAGCAGCTTGGATAGCGGGAACTCCTACGAGCAGTACTTC. Its translation is CASSLDSGNSYEQYF.

This chain links TRBV5-1 with TRBJ2-3, with a weak D call TRBD2 (6 bases). This CDR3 has 15 amino acids. Per the germline V gene, CDR1 is SGHRS and CDR2 is YFSETQ. Trimming took off 3 bases at V and 6 bases at J, with 17 bases between the two ends. For the CDR3, the DNA is TGCGCCAGCAGCTCCACTAGCAGGATTTTCGATACGCAGTATTTT. Translation gives CASSSTSRIFDTQYF.

The rearrangement uses TRBV5-4 and TRBJ2-7; possible D gene TRBD1, 5 bases. CDR1 is SGHNT, CDR2 YYREEE, per germline (reference sequence). The CDR3 extends over 14 amino acids. Trimming stripped 0 bases from V and 3 bases from J, with 10 bases between. CDR3 loop: CASSLGGALYEQYF. CDR3 sequence (DNA): TGTGCCAGCAGCTTGGGGGGCGCCCTCTACGAGCAGTACTTC.

The chain uses TRBV7-2 and TRBJ1-3; D gene ambiguous. The CDR3 loop spans 13 amino acids. V lost 0 bases, J lost 5 bases, and 5 bases lay in between. Per germline, CDR1 SGHTA and CDR2 FQGNSA. CDR3 protein: CASSLAPRNTIYF. DNA for the CDR3: TGTGCCAGCAGCTTAGCCCCACGAAACACCATATATTTT.

The chain carries TRBV4-1 and TRBJ2-7; D possibly corresponds to TRBD1 (5 bases). V gave up 0 bases and J gave up 3 bases, with 15 bases separating them. The CDR3 has 16 residues. Germline V lookup: CDR1 MGHRA, CDR2 YSYEKL. The CDR3 is CASSQDLAGSIYEQYF. CDR3 in DNA: TGCGCCAGCAGCCAAGATTTGGCAGGGTCCATCTACGAGCAGTACTTC.

The chain combines TRBV9 with TRBJ2-1, with 7 positions matching TRBD2. CDR1 is SGDLS, CDR2 YYNGEE, per germline. The V gene end was trimmed by 6 bases and the J gene end by 0 bases; junction bases not matched to a gene: 6. The CDR3 covers 15 residues. CDR3: CASTRGGSSYNEQFF. CDR3 DNA: TGTGCCAGCACCCGGGGAGGGAGCTCCTACAATGAGCAGTTCTTC.